This T cell receptor beta chain stems from a study of blood T cell repertoires in COVID-19. The CDR3 is made up of 20 amino acids. Germline assignment: CDR1 LNHNV and CDR2 YYDKDF (reference sequence). The trim removed 4 bases at V and 1 base at J, leaving 17 bases unmatched. TCRdb's table, derived via immunoSEQ multiplex PCR, lists solely in-frame clones and lacks some. The sample comprises roughly 72,000 clones, around 74% of which are singletons, and roughly 5.9% rests with the top ten. The sequence was obtained from a woman older than 75 with active or convalescent COVID-19. The sample comprised peripheral blood. The chain carries TRBV15 and TRBJ2-4, with 9 nucleotides matching TRBD1. The CDR3 spells CATSTQFRDRVASAKNIQYF. The CDR3 bases are TGTGCCACCAGCACCCAGTTCCGGGACAGGGTAGCGAGTGCCAAAAACATTCAGTACTTC.